This T cell receptor (beta chain) derives from a study of identical twins. Study results and limitations: Twins' surplus sharing was weaker for beta out-of-frame sequences. Clonotypes of the beta chain that were abundant in cord blood carried fewer insertions (memory repertoires showed none). Alpha sequences that were out-of-frame and twin-shared showed an excess of low generation probability.

In TCRdb, the 5' RACE reads were re-called with MiXCR into one record per CDR3 protein. The data show around 240,000 distinct CDR3 sequences, about 10% seen once. This clonotype came up many times. Its antigen is unidentified. The CDR3 has 15 residues. CDR1 and CDR2 (germline): MNHEY, SVGEGT. V dropped 6 bases and J dropped 10; count of bases not matched to a gene: 7. The sequence was collected from a man aged 45-65 years in good health. Sequenced sample: memory T cells sorted from blood. The chain combines TRBV6-2 or TRBV6-3 with TRBJ1-6; 12 bases agree with TRBD1. This CDR3 is CASRLPGQGASPLHF. DNA for the CDR3: TGTGCCAGCAGACTACCGGGACAGGGGGCCTCACCCCTCCACTTT.